The 5 T cell receptor beta chains below come from one sample, sequenced in a study of blood T cell repertoires in COVID-19. Measured with immunoSEQ multiplex PCR; TCRdb has only the in-frame clones, and not every one. Of over 250,000 clones in the sample, 86% were seen once. Sequencing was performed on peripheral blood. These receptors were obtained from a woman in her 70s with COVID-19, enrolled during active disease.

The rearrangement links TRBV4-1 to TRBJ2-5; TRBD2 matches at 14 bases. Germline values: CDR1 MGHRA, CDR2 YSYEKL. The J segment lost 3 bases and the V segment lost 2 bases, leaving 2 bases of the junction unmatched. The CDR3 is 16 residues long. The CDR3 spells CASSQPGLAGEETQYF. CDR3 sequence (DNA): TGCGCCAGCAGCCAACCGGGACTAGCGGGGGAAGAGACCCAGTACTTC.

The CDR3, as DNA: TGTGCCAGCAGCGCCCGGGACAGGGGAACTGAAGCTTTCTTT. It yields the protein CASSARDRGTEAFF. The rearrangement links TRBV3-1 (or the pseudogene TRBV3-2) to TRBJ1-1, with 10 bases aligning to TRBD1. V dropped 5 bases and J dropped 5; count of bases not matched to a gene: 5. CDR3 length: 14 amino acids. Germline assignment: CDR1 LGHDT and CDR2 YNNKEL (reference sequence).

The chain is built from TRBV14 and TRBJ2-2; 14 bases agree with TRBD2. V shed 4 bases and J 7 bases; nucleotides not matched to a gene: 5. There are 16 residues in the CDR3. CDR1 and CDR2 (germline): SGHDN, FVKESK. Here the CDR3 DNA reads TGTGCCAGCAGCCGACTAGCGGGGGGGCCGAACGGGGAGCTGTTTTTT. It codes for CASSRLAGGPNGELFF.

The gene calls are TRBV4-3 and TRBJ1-1; D gene uncertain. The V gene lost 0 bases and the J gene lost 1 base, with 9 bases spanning the gap. This CDR3 comprises 15 residues. Germline V gives CDR1 LGHNA, CDR2 YSLEER. CDR3 in DNA: TGCGCCAGCAGCCAAGATTTAAGCGGGAACACTGAAGCTTTCTTT. This encodes CASSQDLSGNTEAFF.

This sequence joins TRBV30 and TRBJ2-3, with D possibly being TRBD1 (7 bases). Between the trimmed V and J ends, which lost 1 base and 1 base, there was a span of 15 bases. The V gene's germline CDR1 is GTSNPN and CDR2 SVGIG (reference sequence). The CDR3 consists of 16 residues. CDR3 amino acids: CAWSENQGGRTDTQYF. The CDR3 coding sequence is TGTGCCTGGAGTGAAAATCAGGGGGGACGCACAGATACGCAGTATTTT.